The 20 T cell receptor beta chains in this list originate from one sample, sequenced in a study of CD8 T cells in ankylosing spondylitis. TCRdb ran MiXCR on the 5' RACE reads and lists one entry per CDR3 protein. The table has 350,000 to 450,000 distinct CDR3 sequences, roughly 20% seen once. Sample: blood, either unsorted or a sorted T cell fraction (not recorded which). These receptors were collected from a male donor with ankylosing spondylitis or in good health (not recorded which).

The DNA of the CDR3 is TGCAGCGTTCCTCCCAGGGGGCAGGTCAATGAGCAGTTCTTC. Protein: CSVPPRGQVNEQFF. The chain has TRBV29-1 and TRBJ2-1; 8 nucleotides agree with TRBD1. CDR1 is SQVTM, CDR2 ANQGSEA, per germline. V lost 5 bases and J lost 6; bases outside the gene matches: 9. This CDR3 region has 14 residues.

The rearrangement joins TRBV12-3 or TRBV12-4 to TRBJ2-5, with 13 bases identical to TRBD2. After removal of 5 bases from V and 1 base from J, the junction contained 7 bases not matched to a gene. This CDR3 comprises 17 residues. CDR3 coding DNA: TGTGCCAGCAGTCCGTGGACTAGCGGGGGCCTCCAAGAGACCCAGTACTTC. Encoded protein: CASSPWTSGGLQETQYF.

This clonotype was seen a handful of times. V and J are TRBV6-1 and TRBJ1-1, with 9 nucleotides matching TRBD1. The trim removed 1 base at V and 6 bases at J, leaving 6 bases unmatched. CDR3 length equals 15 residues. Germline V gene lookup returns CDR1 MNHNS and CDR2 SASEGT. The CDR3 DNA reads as TGTGCCAGCAGTGAAGAAGGGACAGGGAGCTCTGAAGCTTTCTTT. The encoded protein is CASSEEGTGSSEAFF.

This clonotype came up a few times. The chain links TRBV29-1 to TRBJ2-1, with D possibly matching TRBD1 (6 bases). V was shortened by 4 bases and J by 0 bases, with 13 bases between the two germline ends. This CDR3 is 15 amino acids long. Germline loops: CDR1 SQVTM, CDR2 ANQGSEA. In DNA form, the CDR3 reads TGCAGCGTTGTTGGAACAGGGAGCTCCTACAATGAGCAGTTCTTC. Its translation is CSVVGTGSSYNEQFF.

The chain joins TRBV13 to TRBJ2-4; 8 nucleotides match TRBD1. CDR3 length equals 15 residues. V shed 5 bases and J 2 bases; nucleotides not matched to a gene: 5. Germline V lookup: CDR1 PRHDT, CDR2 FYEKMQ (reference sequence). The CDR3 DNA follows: TGTGCCAGCAGCGAACGACAGGGGTCCAAAAACATTCAGTACTTC. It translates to CASSERQGSKNIQYF. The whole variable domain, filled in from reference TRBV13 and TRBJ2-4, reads AAGVIQSPRHLIKEKRETATLKCYPIPRHDTVYWYQQGPGQDPQFLISFYEKMQSDKGSIPDRFSAQQFSDYHSELNMSSLELGDSALYFCASSERQGSKNIQYFGAGTRLSVL.

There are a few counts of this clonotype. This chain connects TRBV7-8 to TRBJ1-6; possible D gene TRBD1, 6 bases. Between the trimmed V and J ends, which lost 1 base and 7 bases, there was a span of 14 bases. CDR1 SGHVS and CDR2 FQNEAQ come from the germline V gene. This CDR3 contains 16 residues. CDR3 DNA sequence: TGTGCCAGCAGCTTAGGGGCCAGGGGTGGCAATTCACCCCTCCACTTT. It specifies CASSLGARGGNSPLHF.

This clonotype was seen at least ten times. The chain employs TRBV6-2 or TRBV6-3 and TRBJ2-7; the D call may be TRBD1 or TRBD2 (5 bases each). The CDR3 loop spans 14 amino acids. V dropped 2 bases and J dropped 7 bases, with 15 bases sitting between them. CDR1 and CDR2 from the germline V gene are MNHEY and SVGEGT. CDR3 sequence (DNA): TGTGCCAGCAGTTACGGCATTGGGGGTCTGGAGCAGTACTTC. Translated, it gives CASSYGIGGLEQYF.

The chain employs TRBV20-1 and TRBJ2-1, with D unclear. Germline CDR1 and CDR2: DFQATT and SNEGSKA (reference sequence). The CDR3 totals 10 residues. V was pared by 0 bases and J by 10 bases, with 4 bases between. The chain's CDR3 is CSAREGEQFF. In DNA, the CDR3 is TGCAGTGCTAGAGAAGGAGAGCAGTTCTTC.

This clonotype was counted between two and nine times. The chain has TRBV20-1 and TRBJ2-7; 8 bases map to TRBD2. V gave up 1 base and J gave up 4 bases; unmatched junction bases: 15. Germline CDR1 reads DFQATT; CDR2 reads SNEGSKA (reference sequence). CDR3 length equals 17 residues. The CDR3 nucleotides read TGCAGTGCTAGAGGTAGCCCGGGAGGGCGCTGGTTGTACGAGCAGTACTTC. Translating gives CSARGSPGGRWLYEQYF.

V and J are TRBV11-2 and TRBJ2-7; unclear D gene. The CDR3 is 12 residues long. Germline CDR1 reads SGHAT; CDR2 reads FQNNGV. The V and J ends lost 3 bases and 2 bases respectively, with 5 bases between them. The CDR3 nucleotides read TGTGCCAGCAGCTTTGTCGCCTACGAGCAGTACTTC. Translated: CASSFVAYEQYF. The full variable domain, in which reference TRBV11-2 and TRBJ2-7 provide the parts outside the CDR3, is EAGVAQSPRYKIIEKRQSVAFWCNPISGHATLYWYQQILGQGPKLLIQFQNNGVVDDSQLPKDRFSAERLKGVDSTLKIQPAKLEDSAVYLCASSFVAYEQYFGPGTRLTVT.

The chain's CDR3 is CASSYLGQDTQYF. The DNA for the CDR3 is TGTGCCAGCAGTTATCTGGGACAAGATACGCAGTATTTT. This rearrangement joins TRBV6-6 to TRBJ2-3; possibly TRBD1 for D (6 bases). Germline lookup yields CDR1 MNHNY and CDR2 SVGAGI (reference sequence). V was clipped by 3 bases and J by 5 bases, with 9 bases between them. The CDR3 runs to 13 residues.

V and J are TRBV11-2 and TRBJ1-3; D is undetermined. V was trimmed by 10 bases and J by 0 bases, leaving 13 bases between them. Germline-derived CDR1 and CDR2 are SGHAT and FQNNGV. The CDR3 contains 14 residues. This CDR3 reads CAIRARSSGNTIYF. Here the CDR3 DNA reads TGTGCCATCCGGGCACGGAGCTCTGGAAACACCATATATTTT.

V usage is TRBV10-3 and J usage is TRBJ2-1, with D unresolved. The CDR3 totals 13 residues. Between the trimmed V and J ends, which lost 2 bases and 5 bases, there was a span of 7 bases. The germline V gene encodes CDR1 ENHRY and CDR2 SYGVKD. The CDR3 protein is CAISEGKDNEQFF. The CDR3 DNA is TGTGCCATCAGTGAGGGGAAAGACAATGAGCAGTTCTTC.

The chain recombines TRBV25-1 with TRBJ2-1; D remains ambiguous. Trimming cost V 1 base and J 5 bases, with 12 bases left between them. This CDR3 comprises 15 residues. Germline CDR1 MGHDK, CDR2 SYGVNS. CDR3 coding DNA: TGTGCCAGCAGTGAATTGGGATCGCGACACAATGAGCAGTTCTTC. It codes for CASSELGSRHNEQFF.

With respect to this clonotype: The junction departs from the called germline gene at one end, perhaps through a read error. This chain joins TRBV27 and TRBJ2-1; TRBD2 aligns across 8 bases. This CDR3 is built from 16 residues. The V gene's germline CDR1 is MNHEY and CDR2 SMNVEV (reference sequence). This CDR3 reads CPSSALLSRGDNEQFF. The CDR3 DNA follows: TGTCCCAGCAGTGCCCTCCTTTCGCGGGGGGACAATGAGCAGTTCTTC.

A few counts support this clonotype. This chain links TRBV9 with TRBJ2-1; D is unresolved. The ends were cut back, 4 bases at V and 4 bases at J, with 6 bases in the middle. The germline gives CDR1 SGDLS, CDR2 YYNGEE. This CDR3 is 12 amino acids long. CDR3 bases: TGTGCCAGCAGCCAACAGTACAATGAGCAGTTCTTC. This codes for CASSQQYNEQFF. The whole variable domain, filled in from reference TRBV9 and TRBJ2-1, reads DSGVTQTPKHLITATGQRVTLRCSPRSGDLSVYWYQQSLDQGLQFLIQYYNGEERAKGNILERFSAQQFPDLHSELNLSSLELGDSALYFCASSQQYNEQFFGPGTRLTVL.

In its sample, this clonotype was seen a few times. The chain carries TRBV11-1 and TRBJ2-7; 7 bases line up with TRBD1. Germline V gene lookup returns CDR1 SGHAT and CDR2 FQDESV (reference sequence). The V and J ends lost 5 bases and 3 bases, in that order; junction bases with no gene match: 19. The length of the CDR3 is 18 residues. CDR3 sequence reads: CASSPKPTTGDPDYEQYF. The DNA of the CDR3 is TGTGCCAGCAGCCCTAAACCAACTACAGGGGACCCGGACTACGAGCAGTACTTC.

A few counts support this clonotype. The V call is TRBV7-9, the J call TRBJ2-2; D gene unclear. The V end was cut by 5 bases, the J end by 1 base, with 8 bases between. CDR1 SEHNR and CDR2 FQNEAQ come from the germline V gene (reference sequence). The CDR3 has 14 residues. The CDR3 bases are TGTGCCAGCAGCGTACTACTGAACACCGGGGAGCTGTTTTTT. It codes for CASSVLLNTGELFF.

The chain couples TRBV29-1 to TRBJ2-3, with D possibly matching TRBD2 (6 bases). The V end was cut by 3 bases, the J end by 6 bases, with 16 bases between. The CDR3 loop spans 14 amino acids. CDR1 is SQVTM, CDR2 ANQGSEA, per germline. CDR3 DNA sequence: TGCAGCGTTGATTTGGAGGGCGCAACCGATACGCAGTATTTT. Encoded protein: CSVDLEGATDTQYF.

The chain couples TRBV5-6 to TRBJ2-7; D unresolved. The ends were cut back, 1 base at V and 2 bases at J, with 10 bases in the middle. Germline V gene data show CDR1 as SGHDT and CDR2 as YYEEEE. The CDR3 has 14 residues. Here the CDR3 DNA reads TGTGCCAGCAGCTTGAAGGGCAGCACCTACGAGCAGTACTTC. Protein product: CASSLKGSTYEQYF.